The 20 T cell receptor beta chains presented below share a single source sample, sequenced in a study of cytomegalovirus exposure and HLA in healthy donors. Primers included in the PCR were 60 Vbeta and 13 Jbeta primers. Data came from immunoSEQ multiplex PCR; TCRdb stores just in-frame clones and leaves some out. The table includes about 100,000 clones, 79% detected once. The sample consisted of PBMCs. The receptors come from a woman in her 40s in good health and CMV-seronegative.

The chain links TRBV4-1 to TRBJ2-3; 7 bases agree with TRBD2. The CDR3 covers 15 residues. Germline loops: CDR1 MGHRA, CDR2 YSYEKL. V gave up 6 bases and J gave up 5 bases; unmatched junction bases: 11. The CDR3 protein is CASSPEERGRDTQYF. DNA for the CDR3: TGCGCCAGCAGTCCTGAGGAGCGGGGAAGAGATACGCAGTATTTT.

This clone was recorded only once. V is TRBV7-8 and J is TRBJ1-5; 9 bases line up with TRBD1. Germline-derived CDR1 and CDR2 are SGHVS and FQNEAQ. The length of the CDR3 is 16 residues. Losses at the gene ends were 0 bases for V and 6 bases for J; bases not matched to a gene: 6. The CDR3 region is CASSLATGTGTQPQHF. The CDR3 region has the DNA TGTGCCAGCAGCTTAGCCACCGGGACAGGGACTCAGCCCCAGCATTTT.

There are a few counts of this clone. The chain couples TRBV6-1 to TRBJ1-1; the D is unclear. Trimming shortened V by 7 bases and J by 5 bases, and 8 bases separated the two germline ends. This CDR3 is 11 amino acids long. Germline V gives CDR1 MNHNS, CDR2 SASEGT. In nucleotides, the CDR3 is TGTGCCAGCACTGAGAGGACTGAAGCTTTCTTT. Its protein is CASTERTEAFF.

The V gene is TRBV2, the J gene TRBJ2-1, with 7 positions matching TRBD1. The CDR3 totals 13 residues. Germline V gene lookup returns CDR1 SNHLY and CDR2 FYNNEI. V lost 10 bases, J lost 2 bases, and 5 bases stayed unmatched. The CDR3 sequence: CATSGTAYNEQFF. As DNA, the CDR3 is TGTGCCACCTCCGGGACAGCCTACAATGAGCAGTTCTTC. Using reference TRBV2 and TRBJ2-1 for the parts outside the CDR3, the full variable domain is EPEVTQTPSHQVTQMGQEVILRCVPISNHLYFYWYRQILGQKVEFLVSFYNNEISEKSEIFDDQFSVERPDGSNFTLKIRSTKLEDSAMYFCATSGTAYNEQFFGPGTRLTVL.

The rearrangement joins TRBV4-1 to TRBJ2-7; D possibly corresponds to TRBD2 (5 bases). The germline V gene has CDR1 MGHRA and CDR2 YSYEKL. V lost 4 bases to trimming and J lost 5 bases, with 9 bases between them. The CDR3 spans 12 residues. The CDR3 DNA is TGCGCCAGCAGCCTCCGGCGGGACGAGCAGTACTTC. Translation gives CASSLRRDEQYF.

V and J are TRBV30 and TRBJ2-4; 10 positions match TRBD1. Looked up from germline, CDR1 is GTSNPN and CDR2 is SVGIG (reference sequence). V lost 4 bases and J lost 3; bases outside the gene matches: 18. The CDR3 length is 19 residues. DNA for the CDR3: TGTGCCTGGACCAAACCGACAGGGGGCGCTGAAACGTTCAAAAACATTCAGTACTTC. This codes for CAWTKPTGGAETFKNIQYF.

This clone was seen just once. The V call is TRBV10-3, the J call TRBJ1-6; D possibly corresponds to TRBD1 (5 bases). CDR3 length: 13 residues. Germline CDR1 reads ENHRY; CDR2 reads SYGVKD. V was cut by 5 bases and J by 8 bases, with 10 bases left in between. As DNA, the CDR3 is TGTGCCATCAGTACCGGGGGGGATTCACCCCTCCACTTT. Translated, it gives CAISTGGDSPLHF.

This sequence joins TRBV4-2 and TRBJ1-2, with TRBD1 matching over 9 bases. The trim removed 8 bases at V and 1 base at J, leaving 8 bases unmatched. The germline CDR1 and CDR2 sequences are LGHNA and YNFKEQ. The CDR3 consists of 15 residues. CDR3 region: CASYMRQGDNYGYTF. The CDR3 bases are TGTGCCAGCTATATGAGACAGGGGGATAACTATGGCTACACCTTC.

J is TRBJ2-5 and V is TRBV5-4; 7 nucleotides agree with TRBD1. Germline-derived CDR1 and CDR2 are SGHNT and YYREEE (reference sequence). Germline trimming cut 2 bases from V and 5 bases from J; bases unmatched to any gene: 9. There are 15 residues in the CDR3. This chain's CDR3 is CASSFRDSVSETQYF. The DNA for the CDR3 is TGTGCCAGCAGCTTCCGGGACAGCGTTTCGGAGACCCAGTACTTC.

This sequence joins TRBV5-1 and TRBJ1-2; TRBD1 matches at 8 bases. The CDR3 has 14 residues. J was trimmed by 5 bases and V by 4 bases; bases with no gene match: 7. The germline gives CDR1 SGHRS, CDR2 YFSETQ. DNA for the CDR3: TGCGCCAGCAGCGACTTGACAGGGGTGTATGGCTACACCTTC. This codes for CASSDLTGVYGYTF.

The rearrangement links TRBV5-1 to TRBJ1-6; D not certain. Germline lookup yields CDR1 SGHRS and CDR2 YFSETQ. The CDR3 length is 14 residues. Trimming shortened V by 4 bases and J by 7 bases, and 12 bases separated the two germline ends. CDR3 DNA sequence: TGCGCCAGCAGCCCGACGATGGAGAATTCACCCCTCCACTTT. It yields the protein CASSPTMENSPLHF.

V gene TRBV19 combines with J gene TRBJ1-5; 9 bases map to TRBD1. V gave up 5 bases and J gave up 3 bases; unmatched junction bases: 5. CDR3 size: 15 residues. Germline-derived CDR1 and CDR2 are LNHDA and SQIVND (reference sequence). CDR3 sequence: CASSSRDRVNQPQHF. CDR3 DNA sequence: TGTGCCAGTAGTTCGCGGGACAGGGTCAATCAGCCCCAGCATTTT.

The chain is built from TRBV7-2 and TRBJ2-3; D is perhaps TRBD2 (6 bases). Germline loops: CDR1 SGHTA, CDR2 FQGNSA. This CDR3 has 15 residues. With 5 bases removed from V and 5 bases from J, the gap between germline ends came to 17 bases. This CDR3 reads CASSDPRGYGDTQYF. CDR3 coding DNA: TGTGCCAGCAGCGACCCCCGGGGGTACGGAGATACGCAGTATTTT.

The chain recombines TRBV15 with TRBJ1-1; the match to TRBD1 covers 10 bases. Germline V gives CDR1 LNHNV, CDR2 YYDKDF (reference sequence). The CDR3 has 16 amino acids. With 6 bases clipped from V and 3 bases from J, the junction kept 10 bases outside the gene matches. The CDR3 DNA sequence: TGTGCCACCAGAAGTGGGACAGGGGTTAGGGACACTGAAGCTTTCTTT. Protein: CATRSGTGVRDTEAFF.

This chain's CDR3 is CAISRQGLYEQYF. The CDR3 DNA reads TGTGCCATCAGTAGACAGGGGCTCTACGAGCAGTACTTC. The chain carries TRBV10-3 and TRBJ2-7; 8 nucleotides agree with TRBD1. Germline V lookup: CDR1 ENHRY, CDR2 SYGVKD. The CDR3 loop spans 13 amino acids. With V trimmed by 5 bases and J by 3 bases, 3 bases remained unmatched.

This sequence joins TRBV7-9 and TRBJ1-4, with 10 bases lining up with TRBD1. Germline values: CDR1 SEHNR, CDR2 FQNEAQ (reference sequence). The CDR3 covers 15 residues. Trimming took 1 base from V and 15 from J; bases not matched to a gene: 11. The chain's CDR3 is CASSLGRTGTGELFF. CDR3 bases: TGTGCCAGCAGCTTAGGGAGGACCGGGACAGGGGAATTGTTTTTT. Variable domain in full (rest from reference TRBV7-9 and TRBJ1-4): DTGVSQNPRHKITKRGQNVTFRCDPISEHNRLYWYRQTLGQGPEFLTYFQNEAQLEKSRLLSDRFSAERPKGSFSTLEIQRTEQGDSAMYLCASSLGRTGTGELFFGSGTQLSVL.

The chain joins TRBV5-1 to TRBJ1-1, with 11 bases identical to TRBD1. Per the germline V gene, CDR1 is SGHRS and CDR2 is YFSETQ. Losses at the gene ends were 4 bases for V and 1 base for J; bases not matched to a gene: 6. The length of the CDR3 is 16 residues. The CDR3 sequence is CASSQQGQGGNTEAFF. DNA of the CDR3: TGCGCCAGCAGCCAACAGGGACAGGGGGGGAACACTGAAGCTTTCTTT.

The chain combines TRBV5-1 with TRBJ1-6, with 8 bases aligning to TRBD1. The trim removed 4 bases at V and 10 bases at J, leaving 7 bases unmatched. Germline CDR1 and CDR2: SGHRS and YFSETQ. The length of the CDR3 is 14 residues. For the CDR3, the DNA is TGCGCCAGCAGCCCCCAGGGGGCCGGATCACCCCTCCACTTT. This encodes CASSPQGAGSPLHF.

By share, this clone counts as medium-sized (0.01 to 0.1%). J is TRBJ1-3 and V is TRBV7-9, with D uncertain. V was clipped by 3 bases and J by 2 bases, with 8 bases between them. The CDR3 consists of 14 residues. Germline V gives CDR1 SEHNR, CDR2 FQNEAQ (reference sequence). CDR3 DNA: TGTGCCAGCAGCTTTCGGGATACTGGAAACACCATATATTTT. This encodes CASSFRDTGNTIYF. The variable domain in full, completed from reference TRBV7-9 and TRBJ1-3, reads DTGVSQNPRHKITKRGQNVTFRCDPISEHNRLYWYRQTLGQGPEFLTYFQNEAQLEKSRLLSDRFSAERPKGSFSTLEIQRTEQGDSAMYLCASSFRDTGNTIYFGEGSWLTVV.

The V and J genes are TRBV5-1 and TRBJ1-1, with D unclear. Per the germline V gene, CDR1 is SGHRS and CDR2 is YFSETQ. This CDR3 is 14 amino acids long. The V and J ends lost 0 bases and 1 base respectively, with 7 bases between them. CDR3 sequence: CASSLGHPNTEAFF. The CDR3 DNA follows: TGCGCCAGCAGCTTGGGACACCCGAACACTGAAGCTTTCTTT.